The T cell receptor (beta chain) under discussion was sequenced for a study of blood T cell dynamics during melanoma immunotherapy. Time point described: week 3, after first cycle of checkpoint inhibitor. Produced via immunoSEQ multiplex PCR; TCRdb's table is partial and in-frame only. The data show under 15,000 clones, around 89% seen once. The CDR3 runs 12 residues. Germline V gene data show CDR1 as LNHDA and CDR2 as SQIVND (reference sequence). V lost 7 bases and J lost 2, with 6 bases in between. This receptor was obtained from a human donor with melanoma. The sample in question was blood, obtained from a patient treated with checkpoint blockade. The genes are TRBV19 and TRBJ1-5; D unclear. The CDR3 sequence: CASKRGNQPQHF. The CDR3 DNA follows: TGTGCCAGTAAGCGGGGCAATCAGCCCCAGCATTTT.